Listed below are T cell receptor beta chains from one sample, sequenced in a study of Graves' ophthalmopathy and Graves' hyperthyroidism. TCRdb analysed the multiplex PCR reads with MiXCR anew, one entry per CDR3 protein. Altogether more than 550,000 distinct CDR3 sequences are present, 35% to 50% being singletons, with the ten largest covering about 3.3%. The sequenced sample was peripheral blood. The receptors come from an adult man with Graves' ophthalmopathy. The CDR3 runs from the conserved cysteine through the conserved F or W. A D gene is named only where the DNA matches it firmly. Where a row states a size, it is once, few, many or the class of an expanded clone; other rows omit it.

J: TRBJ1-1
V: TRBV20-1
D: TRBD1
length: 13
size: many
CDR3: CSAAGQGAREAFF
DNA: TGCAGTGCTGCGGGACAGGGGGCGCGTGAAGCTTTCTTT

J: TRBJ2-7
V: TRBV5-1
D: TRBD1
length: 14
size: many
CDR3: CASSFGRQGGEQYF
DNA: TGCGCCAGCAGCTTCGGACGACAGGGGGGCGAGCAGTACTTC

J: TRBJ2-5
V: TRBV20-1
D: -
length: 15
size: -
CDR3: CSANHPGVWEETQYF
DNA: TGCAGTGCTAACCATCCCGGGGTCTGGGAAGAGACCCAGTACTTC

J: TRBJ1-4
V: TRBV29-1
D: TRBD1
length: 11
size: -
CDR3: CSVEETGAQFF
DNA: TGCAGCGTTGAGGAGACAGGGGCGCAGTTTTTT

J: TRBJ2-7
V: TRBV6-5
D: -
length: 16
size: -
CDR3: CASSYGGPFGTDEQYF
DNA: TGTGCCAGCAGTTATGGAGGGCCTTTCGGTACAGACGAGCAGTACTTC

J: TRBJ1-4
V: TRBV2
D: TRBD1
length: 15
size: many
CDR3: CASSAPGTVNEKLFF
DNA: TGTGCCAGCAGTGCGCCCGGGACAGTTAATGAAAAACTGTTTTTT

J: TRBJ2-7
V: TRBV2
D: TRBD2
length: 15
size: many
CDR3: CASRGLAGTTYEQYF
DNA: TGTGCCAGCAGGGGACTAGCGGGGACCACCTACGAGCAGTACTTC

J: TRBJ1-6
V: TRBV12-3/TRBV12-4
D: TRBD1
length: 17
size: -
CDR3: CASSPGLGTGDFSPLHF
DNA: TGTGCCAGCAGTCCTGGTCTCGGGACAGGGGATTTTTCACCCCTCCACTTT

J: TRBJ1-4
V: TRBV19
D: -
length: 14
size: many
CDR3: CASSVTGPREKLFF
DNA: TGTGCCAGTAGTGTGACGGGGCCTCGCGAAAAACTGTTTTTT

J: TRBJ2-7
V: TRBV20-1
D: TRBD2
length: 18
size: -
CDR3: CSASRLAGLPISSYEQYF
DNA: TGCAGTGCTAGCCGACTAGCGGGTCTCCCGATAAGCTCCTACGAGCAGTACTTC

J: TRBJ2-7
V: TRBV11-2
D: TRBD2
length: 18
size: -
CDR3: CASSLRRTSGGSSYEQYF
DNA: TGTGCCAGCAGCTTAAGACGTACTAGCGGGGGCTCCTCCTACGAGCAGTACTTC

J: TRBJ2-5
V: TRBV7-8
D: TRBD1
length: 14
size: many
CDR3: CASSSQGGGETQYF
DNA: TGTGCCAGCAGCTCACAGGGGGGTGGAGAGACCCAGTACTTC